There are a few counts of the clone carrying this T cell receptor beta chain. Its matching antigen is unknown. The entry originates in a study of early T cells in non-severe SARS-CoV-2 infection. The TCR library protocol was used to attach unique molecular identifiers. These identifiers were attached to individual cDNA molecules. TCRdb reprocessed the 5' RACE reads with MiXCR, giving one entry per CDR3 protein. There are tens of thousands of distinct CDR3 sequences in the sample; about an eighth occur only once, and 3.5% to 5% lies in the top ten. Findings and limits, study-wide: The matching step, a VDJdb search, favored anti-spike CD8 responses and missed private and CD4 specificities.

With 5 bases clipped from V and 7 bases from J, the junction kept 9 bases outside the gene matches. Per germline, CDR1 KGHDR and CDR2 SFDVKD. The CDR3 has 14 amino acids. V usage is TRBV24-1 and J usage is TRBJ2-5; the match to TRBD1 covers 7 bases. This receptor was taken from an adult who was a healthcare worker with PCR-confirmed SARS-CoV-2 infection or an uninfected control (not recorded which). Material: whole blood, obtained at baseline. Here the CDR3 DNA reads TGTGCCACCAGTGCCCGGACAGGACCTCGGACCCAGTACTTC. Protein sequence: CATSARTGPRTQYF.